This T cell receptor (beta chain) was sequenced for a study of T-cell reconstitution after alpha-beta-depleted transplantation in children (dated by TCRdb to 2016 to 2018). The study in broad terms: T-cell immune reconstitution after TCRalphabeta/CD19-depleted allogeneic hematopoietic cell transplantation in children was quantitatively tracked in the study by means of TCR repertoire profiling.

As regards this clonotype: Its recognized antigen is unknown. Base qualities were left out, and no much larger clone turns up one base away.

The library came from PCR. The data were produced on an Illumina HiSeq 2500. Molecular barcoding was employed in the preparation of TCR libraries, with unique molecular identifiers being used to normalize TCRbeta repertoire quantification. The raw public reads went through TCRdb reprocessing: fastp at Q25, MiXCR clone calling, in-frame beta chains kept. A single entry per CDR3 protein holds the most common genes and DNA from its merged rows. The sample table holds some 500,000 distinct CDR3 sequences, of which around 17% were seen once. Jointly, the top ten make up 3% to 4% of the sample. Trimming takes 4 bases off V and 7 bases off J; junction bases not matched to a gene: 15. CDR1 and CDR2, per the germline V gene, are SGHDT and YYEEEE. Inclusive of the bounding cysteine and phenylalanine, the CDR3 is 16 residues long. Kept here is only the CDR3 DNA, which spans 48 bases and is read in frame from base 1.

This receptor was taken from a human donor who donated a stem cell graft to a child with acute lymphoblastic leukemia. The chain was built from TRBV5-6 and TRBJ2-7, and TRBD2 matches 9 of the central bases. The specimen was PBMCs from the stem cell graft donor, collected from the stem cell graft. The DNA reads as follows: TGTGCCAGCAGCCCCCGGTTTAGCGGGAGAATGAGAGAGCAGTACTTC. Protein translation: CASSPRFSGRMREQYF.